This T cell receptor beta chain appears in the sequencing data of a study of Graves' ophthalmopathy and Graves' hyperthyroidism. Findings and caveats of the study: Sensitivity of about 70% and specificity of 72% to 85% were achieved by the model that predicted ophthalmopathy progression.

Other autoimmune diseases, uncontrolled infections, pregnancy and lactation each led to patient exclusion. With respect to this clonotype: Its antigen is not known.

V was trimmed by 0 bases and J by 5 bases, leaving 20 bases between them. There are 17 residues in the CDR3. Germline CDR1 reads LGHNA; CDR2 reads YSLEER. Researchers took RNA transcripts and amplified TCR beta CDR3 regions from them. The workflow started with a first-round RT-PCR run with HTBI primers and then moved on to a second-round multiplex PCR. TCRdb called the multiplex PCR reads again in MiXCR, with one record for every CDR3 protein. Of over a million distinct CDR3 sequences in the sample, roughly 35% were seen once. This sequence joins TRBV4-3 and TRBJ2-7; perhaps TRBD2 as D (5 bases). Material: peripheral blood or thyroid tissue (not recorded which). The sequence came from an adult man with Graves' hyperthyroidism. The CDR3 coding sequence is TGCGCCAGCAGCCAAGATTCCTCGGACTCAGGTACGGACGAGCAGTACTTC. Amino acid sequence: CASSQDSSDSGTDEQYF.